Listed below are T cell receptor beta chains from one sample, sequenced in a study of immune evolution from preneoplasia to lung adenocarcinoma. Clones were sequenced by immunoSEQ multiplex PCR, and TCRdb holds only the in-frame ones, with some missing. Of 2,500 to 3,500 clones in the sample, about 88% were seen once. The sequencing sample was made of FFPE invasive lung adenocarcinoma tissue. The source of these receptors is a person between 65 and 80 years old with invasive lung adenocarcinoma. Each CDR3 is given with its conserved first and last residue. The order of the fields is D gene, V gene, clone size, J gene, CDR3 DNA, CDR3 protein. D genes are given only for firm matches. The size field is filled for only some rows; it gives once, few, many or a size class.

-,TRBV21-1,-,TRBJ2-3,TGTGCCAGCAGCCCTAGTGGGTATACGCAGTATTTT,CASSPSGYTQYF
-,TRBV20-1,once,TRBJ2-5,TGCAGTGCTAGGCGGGGAGAGACCCAGTACTTC,CSARRGETQYF
TRBD1,TRBV28,-,TRBJ2-2,TGTGCCAGCACGCCACAGGGGCCGTGGACCGGGGAGCTGTTTTTT,CASTPQGPWTGELFF
-,TRBV5-1,-,TRBJ1-3,TGCGCCAGCAGCTTGGGCATGGGTGGAAACACCATATATTTT,CASSLGMGGNTIYF
TRBD2,TRBV30,-,TRBJ2-1,TGTGCCTGTTGGACTAGCCCCAATGAGCAGTTCTTC,CACWTSPNEQFF
-,TRBV25-1,-,TRBJ2-7,TGTGCCAGCAGTGAACTGGGGTACGGCGAGCAGTACTTC,CASSELGYGEQYF
-,TRBV19,-,TRBJ2-7,TGTGCCAGTAGTATCAACCGATTCCCTTACGAGCAGTACTTC,CASSINRFPYEQYF
TRBD2,TRBV7-2,-,TRBJ2-7,TGTGCCAGCCGAAGACTAGCGGGGGTCGAGCAGTACTTC,CASRRLAGVEQYF
-,TRBV18,-,TRBJ2-7,TGTGCCAGCTCACTACACACGGCCGGCGAGCAGTACTTC,CASSLHTAGEQYF
TRBD1,TRBV27,-,TRBJ2-7,TGTGCCAGCAGTATCCAGCCGACAGGGGGCTACGGCGAGCAGTACTTC,CASSIQPTGGYGEQYF
TRBD2,TRBV15,-,TRBJ2-7,TGTGCCACCAGCATCATAGCGGGAGTGATAGGGGGCGAGCAGTACTTC,CATSIIAGVIGGEQYF
TRBD1,TRBV9,-,TRBJ2-3,TGTGCCAGCAGCGCAAGACAGGGAGGCACAGATACGCAGTATTTT,CASSARQGGTDTQYF
TRBD2,TRBV4-2,-,TRBJ2-1,TGTGCCAGCAGCCGAAACCCTAGCGGGGGTTACAATGAGCAGTTCTTC,CASSRNPSGGYNEQFF
TRBD1,TRBV30,-,TRBJ1-2,TGTGCCTGGAGTGCAAAGGGACAGGGGGTGGCTGGCTACACCTTC,CAWSAKGQGVAGYTF
-,TRBV5-6,-,TRBJ2-7,TGTGCCAGCAGCCGGGGACATACCTCCGCGCGGGAGTACTTC,CASSRGHTSAREYF
TRBD1,TRBV7-2,-,TRBJ1-4,TGTGCCAGCAGCCCTACAGGGGGCGGTGAAAAACTGTTTTTT,CASSPTGGGEKLFF
-,TRBV7-3,-,TRBJ2-3,TGTGCCAGCAGCCCCACCGGGTCCTCTGATACGCAGTATTTT,CASSPTGSSDTQYF
TRBD1,TRBV4-1,-,TRBJ2-3,TGCGCCAGCAGCCAAGTGTCAGGGGGAAGCACAGATACGCAGTATTTT,CASSQVSGGSTDTQYF
-,TRBV4-1,-,TRBJ2-7,TGCGCCAGCAGCCATACGACATCCTCCTACGAGCAGTACTTC,CASSHTTSSYEQYF
-,TRBV7-9,few,TRBJ1-3,TGTGCCAGCAGCGCTCTAGGACAGCCGAGCTCTGGAAACACCATATATTTT,CASSALGQPSSGNTIYF
-,TRBV7-8,-,TRBJ2-6,TGTGCCAGCAGCTTACCGGGAATGGATTTTTCTGGGGCCAACGTCCTGACTTTC,CASSLPGMDFSGANVLTF
-,TRBV9,-,TRBJ2-5,TGTGCCAGCAGCGTTGGACTACAAGAGACCCAGTACTTC,CASSVGLQETQYF
TRBD1,TRBV5-5,-,TRBJ2-4,TGTGCCAGCAGCTTGGGGACAGGCAGGACCTACTTC,CASSLGTGRTYF
TRBD1,TRBV5-6,-,TRBJ2-3,TGTGCCAGCAGCGGCCCGGGACAGGGCAGAGATACGCAGTATTTT,CASSGPGQGRDTQYF
-,TRBV28,-,TRBJ1-1,TGTGCCAGCACGAGAGTATTCAACACTGAAGCTTTCTTT,CASTRVFNTEAFF
TRBD2,TRBV15,once,TRBJ2-5,TGTGCCACCAGCAGAGAAGGCGGGAGCCAAGAGACCCAGTACTTC,CATSREGGSQETQYF
-,TRBV6-5,-,TRBJ1-5,TGTGCCAGCAGTTACGACTCAGGACAGCCCCAGCATTTT,CASSYDSGQPQHF
-,TRBV2,few,TRBJ2-6,TGTGCCAGCAGTGGGGGACTGGACTCTGGGGCCAACGTCCTGACTTTC,CASSGGLDSGANVLTF
TRBD1,TRBV28,-,TRBJ2-5,TGTGCCACAATGAACAGGGGCCATAGCCAAGAGACCCAGTACTTC,CATMNRGHSQETQYF
-,TRBV10-3,-,TRBJ2-6,TGTGCCATCAGTGAGAGGGAAAGCGGGACAGGGGCCAACGTCCTGACTTTC,CAISERESGTGANVLTF
-,TRBV7-9,-,TRBJ1-5,TGTGCCAGCAGCTATTATAATCAGCCCCAGCATTTT,CASSYYNQPQHF
-,TRBV7-3,-,TRBJ2-5,TGTGCCAGCAGCTTGACTTCATCGGAGACCCAGTACTTC,CASSLTSSETQYF
-,TRBV4-3,-,TRBJ2-7,TGCGCCAGCAGCCAAGGGACAGCTGAGGAGCAGTACTTC,CASSQGTAEEQYF
-,TRBV7-6,-,TRBJ2-5,TGTGCCAGCAGCTTAGACGAGACCCAGTACTTC,CASSLDETQYF
TRBD2,TRBV29-1,-,TRBJ2-1,TGCAGCGGGAGAGCGGGGACTATGGTTTACAATGAGCAGTTCTTC,CSGRAGTMVYNEQFF
-,TRBV5-6,-,TRBJ1-6,TGTGCCAGCCGCACAGGTGGTTCACCCCTCCACTTT,CASRTGGSPLHF
TRBD1,TRBV18,-,TRBJ1-1,TGTGCCAGCTCACCCAACGCTTACAGGGGGGGTGAAGCTTTCTTT,CASSPNAYRGGEAFF
-,TRBV7-2,-,TRBJ1-5,TGTGCCAGCAGCTTAGATCGAATTCAGCCCCAGCATTTT,CASSLDRIQPQHF
TRBD2,TRBV7-2,-,TRBJ2-3,TGTGCCAGCAGCTTAAGCGGGAACACAGATACGCAGTATTTT,CASSLSGNTDTQYF
-,TRBV7-2,-,TRBJ1-2,TGTGCCAGCAGCAAGGGGTTCGGGCTATCCTATGGCTACACCTTC,CASSKGFGLSYGYTF
TRBD2,TRBV4-3,-,TRBJ2-1,TGCGCCAGCAGCCAAGAATGGCGGGAGGGGTACTATGAGCAGTTCTTC,CASSQEWREGYYEQFF
-,TRBV20-1,-,TRBJ2-7,TGCAGTGCTAGCCAGACTTACGAGCAGTACTTC,CSASQTYEQYF
-,TRBV10-3,-,TRBJ1-2,TGTGCCATCAGTGAGGCACCGAATCACTATGGCTACACCTTC,CAISEAPNHYGYTF
-,TRBV21-1,once,TRBJ1-1,TGTGCCAGCAGCAAAGGGCGGGCCGGGAGGACTTTCTTT,CASSKGRAGRTFF
TRBD1,TRBV7-9,once,TRBJ1-4,TGTGCCAGCAGTTTTGGACAGGGGGCAACTAATGAAAAACTGTTTTTT,CASSFGQGATNEKLFF
TRBD1,TRBV28,-,TRBJ2-7,TGTGCCAGCAGTTCGGGACAGGGGACGGAGCAGTACTTC,CASSSGQGTEQYF
-,TRBV11-2,-,TRBJ2-7,TGTGCCAGCAGCCCCATAAGGGCAGGGAACGAGCAGTACTTC,CASSPIRAGNEQYF
-,TRBV6-1,few,TRBJ1-6,TGTGCCAGCAGTGTTCAGGGGTCTAATTCACCCCTCCACTTT,CASSVQGSNSPLHF
TRBD1,TRBV5-4,-,TRBJ2-3,TGTGCCAGCAGCTTGGTGGGACAGGGTGGAAATACGCAGTATTTT,CASSLVGQGGNTQYF
TRBD2,TRBV4-3,-,TRBJ2-2,TGCGCCAGCAGCCAAGATCCCCGGGGGGCGAACACCGGGGAGCTGTTTTTT,CASSQDPRGANTGELFF
-,TRBV18,few,TRBJ2-2,TGTGCCAGCTCACCGTTCGAGGGAACCGGGGAGCTGTTTTTT,CASSPFEGTGELFF
-,TRBV6-6,once,TRBJ1-2,TGTGCCAGCATTAGTGGGAACAAGTATGGCTACACCTTC,CASISGNKYGYTF
TRBD1,TRBV18,-,TRBJ1-2,TGTGCCAGCTCACCAGGGACAGGGATTAACTATGGCTACACCTTC,CASSPGTGINYGYTF
-,TRBV6-6,once,TRBJ1-4,TGTGCCAGCAGACAGACTAATGAAAAACTGTTTTTT,CASRQTNEKLFF
-,TRBV28,-,TRBJ1-2,TGTGCCAGCAGTTTAGACGGTCGCCGGGGCGGCTACACCTTC,CASSLDGRRGGYTF
-,TRBV5-3,-,TRBJ1-1,TGTGCCCGAAGGGAGATTATGAACACTGAAGCTTTCTTT,CARREIMNTEAFF
-,TRBV5-4,-,TRBJ2-3,TGTGCCAGCAGCCGGGGGCAATCCCTAACGCGGGATACGCAGTATTTT,CASSRGQSLTRDTQYF
-,TRBV4-2,-,TRBJ1-6,TGTGCCAGCAGCCAAGATCGTCTCTATAATTCACCCCTCCACTTT,CASSQDRLYNSPLHF
TRBD1,TRBV6-1,-,TRBJ1-1,TGTGCCAGCAGTGAGACAGGGGTCGGGGGGGCTTTCTTT,CASSETGVGGAFF
-,TRBV28,few,TRBJ2-2,TGTGCCAGCAGACGGGCAGGGAGCACCGGGGAGCTGTTTTTT,CASRRAGSTGELFF